A single sample is the source of the 16 T cell receptor beta chains below, sequenced in a study of blood T cell repertoires in COVID-19. Measured with immunoSEQ multiplex PCR; TCRdb has only the in-frame clones, and not every one. In the table there are a few hundred thousand clones, 87% of which are singletons. Sequenced input: PBMCs or T cells enriched from blood (not recorded which). All receptors derive from a man aged 35 to 55 in a cohort exposed to, infected with or recovered from COVID-19 (not recorded which).

This rearrangement joins TRBV19 to TRBJ1-5; 7 bases agree with TRBD1. The V segment lost 2 bases and the J segment 3 bases; nucleotides outside the gene matches: 7. The CDR3 runs to 16 residues. In germline, CDR1 is LNHDA, CDR2 SQIVND (reference sequence). The CDR3, as DNA: TGTGCCAGTAGTATACCCGGACAGGCCCCCAATCAGCCCCAGCATTTT. It specifies CASSIPGQAPNQPQHF.

This clone has a single count. The chain links TRBV3-1 (or the pseudogene TRBV3-2) to TRBJ2-1; the D is unclear. V was shortened by 3 bases and J by 0 bases, with 9 bases between the two germline ends. This CDR3 is built from 15 residues. Germline V gene sequence: CDR1 LGHDT, CDR2 YNNKEL (reference sequence). The CDR3 loop is CASSHYTVSYNEQFF. CDR3 bases: TGTGCCAGCAGCCATTACACCGTCTCCTACAATGAGCAGTTCTTC.

V and J are TRBV6-5 and TRBJ1-5, with 7 nucleotides matching TRBD1. V lost 7 bases to trimming and J lost 1 base; unmatched junction nucleotides: 4. Germline V CDR1 and CDR2: MNHEY, SVGAGI. The CDR3 consists of 14 residues. CDR3 bases: TGTGCCAGCACTAAGACAGGGAGCAATCAGCCCCAGCATTTT. Translating gives CASTKTGSNQPQHF.

This chain links TRBV11-2 with TRBJ2-1; 7 bases agree with TRBD2. The CDR3 spans 14 residues. The ends lost 4 bases at V and 4 bases at J; junction bases unmatched: 4. Germline values: CDR1 SGHAT, CDR2 FQNNGV. CDR3 nucleotides: TGTGCCAGCAGCTCCGGACTAGTTTACAATGAGCAGTTCTTC. Translated: CASSSGLVYNEQFF. Full variable domain (missing parts from reference TRBV11-2 and TRBJ2-1): EAGVAQSPRYKIIEKRQSVAFWCNPISGHATLYWYQQILGQGPKLLIQFQNNGVVDDSQLPKDRFSAERLKGVDSTLKIQPAKLEDSAVYLCASSSGLVYNEQFFGPGTRLTVL.

The table lists this clone with a count of one. This rearrangement joins TRBV5-5 to TRBJ2-1, with 11 bases lining up with TRBD2. The CDR3 runs to 18 residues. Unmatched junction bases numbered 17, after V lost 1 base and J lost 11 bases. The germline V gene encodes CDR1 SGHKS and CDR2 YYEKEE (reference sequence). The CDR3 is CASSLSSGRGPFAMKQFF. The CDR3 DNA reads TGTGCCAGCAGCTTGAGTAGCGGGAGGGGCCCCTTTGCAATGAAGCAGTTCTTC.

The chain couples TRBV3-1 (or the pseudogene TRBV3-2) to TRBJ2-7; weak D call: TRBD1 (5 bases). V was trimmed by 4 bases and J by 2 bases, leaving 18 bases between them. Per the germline V gene, CDR1 is LGHDT and CDR2 is YNNKEL (reference sequence). This CDR3 has 16 residues. The CDR3 DNA sequence: TGTGCCAGCAGCCCCCGATCTTCAGGGATGACCTACGAGCAGTACTTC. Protein sequence: CASSPRSSGMTYEQYF.

The V call is TRBV7-2, the J call TRBJ2-2; D possibly corresponds to TRBD2 (5 bases). CDR1 is SGHTA, CDR2 FQGNSA, per germline. Trimming cost V 5 bases and J 1 base, with 14 bases left between them. The CDR3 contains 16 residues. DNA for the CDR3: TGTGCCAGCAGCCCACGGACTTCGATGAACACCGGGGAGCTGTTTTTT. It encodes CASSPRTSMNTGELFF.

J is TRBJ2-3 and V is TRBV10-1, with TRBD2 identical over 13 bases. The CDR3 totals 15 residues. With 2 bases clipped from V and 4 bases from J, the junction kept 0 bases outside the gene matches. Germline V gene data show CDR1 as WNHNN and CDR2 as SYGVQD (reference sequence). CDR3 in DNA: TGCGCCAGCAGTGAGGGACTAGCGGGAGCAGATACGCAGTATTTT. This sequence encodes CASSEGLAGADTQYF.

V is TRBV7-3 and J is TRBJ2-2, with TRBD2 identical over 7 bases. The ends lost 5 bases at V and 4 bases at J; junction bases unmatched: 7. CDR3 length equals 15 residues. Germline CDR1 reads SGHTA; CDR2 reads FQGTGA. CDR3 amino acids: CASSRTGGGTGELFF. The CDR3 DNA follows: TGTGCCAGCAGCCGGACCGGCGGGGGCACCGGGGAGCTGTTTTTT.

The rearrangement uses TRBV6-1 and TRBJ2-7, with 8 bases aligning to TRBD2. Germline V gene lookup returns CDR1 MNHNS and CDR2 SASEGT. The CDR3 is made up of 15 amino acids. The J segment lost 0 bases and the V segment lost 3 bases, leaving 4 bases of the junction unmatched. The CDR3 sequence is CASSEGSGSSYEQYF. CDR3 nucleotide sequence: TGTGCCAGCAGTGAGGGAAGCGGGAGCTCCTACGAGCAGTACTTC.

The chain uses TRBV27 and TRBJ2-3, with a possible D match to TRBD2 (6 bases). This CDR3 region has 13 residues. The germline CDR1 and CDR2 sequences are MNHEY and SMNVEV (reference sequence). V was cut by 3 bases and J by 3 bases, with 7 bases left in between. The DNA of the CDR3 is TGTGCCAGCAGTTTTGGACTAACAGATACGCAGTATTTT. As protein: CASSFGLTDTQYF.

CDR3 protein: CASSRGGLGTEAFF. CDR3 sequence (DNA): TGTGCCAGCAGCAGGGGGGGGCTCGGCACTGAAGCTTTCTTT. The chain uses TRBV5-5 and TRBJ1-1; tentatively, D is TRBD1 (6 bases). CDR1 is SGHKS, CDR2 YYEKEE, per germline (reference sequence). Trimming removed 4 bases at V and 4 bases at J, with 14 bases between. The CDR3 is made up of 14 amino acids.

V usage is TRBV5-4 and J usage is TRBJ2-7; 7 bases agree with TRBD2. CDR1 SGHNT and CDR2 YYREEE come from the germline V gene (reference sequence). Germline trimming cut 3 bases from V and 2 bases from J; bases unmatched to any gene: 8. The length of the CDR3 is 15 residues. The CDR3 DNA sequence: TGTGCCAGCAGCTCCGGACCTAGCGGAACCTACGAGCAGTACTTC. Amino acid sequence: CASSSGPSGTYEQYF.

V is TRBV5-1 and J is TRBJ1-6, with 10 bases lining up with TRBD1. After removal of 4 bases from V and 8 bases from J, the junction contained 3 bases not matched to a gene. Per germline, CDR1 SGHRS and CDR2 YFSETQ. This CDR3 has 14 residues. CDR3 nucleotides: TGCGCCAGCAGCCCCGGGACAGGGGATTCACCCCTCCACTTT. Its translation: CASSPGTGDSPLHF.

This chain uses TRBV5-1 with TRBJ1-1; D unresolved. The V end was cut by 0 bases, the J end by 0 bases, with 12 bases between. The CDR3 is 16 amino acids. In germline, CDR1 is SGHRS, CDR2 YFSETQ. This CDR3 is CASSLAGGQLNTEAFF. DNA of the CDR3: TGCGCCAGCAGCTTGGCCGGCGGGCAATTGAACACTGAAGCTTTCTTT.

This chain uses TRBV5-8 with TRBJ1-4, with a weak D call TRBD1 (6 bases). CDR3 length: 15 amino acids. CDR1 is SGHTS, CDR2 YDEGEE, per germline. The ends were cut back, 4 bases at V and 4 bases at J, with 14 bases in the middle. CDR3 loop: CASSNGQRLNEKLFF. The CDR3 DNA reads as TGTGCCAGCAGCAACGGACAGCGACTTAATGAAAAACTGTTTTTT.